This T cell receptor (beta chain) was retrieved from a study of blood T cell repertoires in COVID-19. Study-level information: COVID-19 samples collected from the United States, Italy and Spain covered acute and convalescent phases. T cells, B-cell-depleted T cells, or PBMCs supplied cDNA or gDNA.

Germline V gives CDR1 SGHRS, CDR2 YFSETQ. Deletions cut 1 base from V and 4 bases from J, with 8 bases between. This CDR3 comprises 14 residues. Under the authors' procedure: Amplification from reference gene primers served as the basis for estimated nucleated cell counts. TCRdb's copy holds only in-frame clones and misses some; the assay was immunoSEQ multiplex PCR. V and J calls and clone size follow that table, whereas D and trimming were derived from the DNA. This table holds 120,000 or so clones, more than 75% found once. This clonotype originated in a man aged 50 or older with acute or convalescent COVID-19. The chain uses TRBV5-1 and TRBJ1-4, with D unresolved. Source material: peripheral blood. The CDR3 is CASSLQQFNEKLFF. CDR3 DNA sequence: TGCGCCAGCAGCTTGCAACAGTTTAATGAAAAACTGTTTTTT.